The sequence of this T cell receptor (beta chain) was determined in a study of graft-versus-host responses after intestinal transplantation. Study-level points and caveats: Patients who carried graft-donor T cell macrochimerism also had high graft-versus-host to host-versus-graft clonal ratios in their allografts. GvH clones surfaced in recipient marrow, some emerging earlier in ileum or blood.

Turning to this clone: Its target is not known.

Germline loops: CDR1 SGHTA, CDR2 FQGNSA. The CDR3 length is 14 residues. V gave up 5 bases and J gave up 3 bases, with 10 bases separating them. Measured with immunoSEQ multiplex PCR; TCRdb has only the in-frame clones, and not every one. The sample has around 97,000 clones; approximately 94% are singletons. This clonotype was sampled from a human donor who received an intestinal transplant. This specimen consisted of unstimulated CD8+ T cells sorted from spleen or lymph node cells, obtained before intestinal transplant. The gene calls are TRBV7-2 and TRBJ2-2; no definite D call. DNA of the CDR3: TGTGCCAGCAGCCTAGGTCCCTACACCGGGGAGCTGTTTTTT. Protein: CASSLGPYTGELFF. The complete variable domain, with remaining parts taken from reference TRBV7-2 and TRBJ2-2, reads GAGVSQSPSNKVTEKGKDVELRCDPISGHTALYWYRQSLGQGLEFLIYFQGNSAPDKSGLPSDRFSAERTGGSVSTLTIQRTQQEDSAVYLCASSLGPYTGELFFGEGSRLTVL.